This T cell receptor (beta chain) was sequenced during a study of response to subunit inactivated influenza vaccine. Study-level findings and limits: Authors suggested seasonal influenza vaccinations each recruit few new T cells.

This clonotype was counted a few times. Its antigen is unidentified. The V end was cut by 2 bases, the J end by 4 bases, with 11 bases between. Germline loops: CDR1 SQVTM, CDR2 ANQGSEA. The CDR3 runs 13 residues. TCRdb analysed the RT-PCR reads with MiXCR anew, one entry per CDR3 protein. The sample shows 650,000 or so distinct CDR3 sequences, around 15% of them seen only once. The sequences come from PBMCs from blood, collected 14 days before vaccination. The sequence came from a man in his forties or fifties who received an inactivated influenza vaccine. The rearrangement uses TRBV29-1 and TRBJ1-2; D call uncertain. CDR3 DNA: TGCAGCGTTGAACAGAATTTTATCTATGGCTACACCTTC. It codes for CSVEQNFIYGYTF.